The 28 T cell receptor beta chains below all came from one sample that was sequenced in a study of CD8 T cells in ankylosing spondylitis. Via MiXCR, TCRdb re-called the 5' RACE reads, giving one row per CDR3 protein. This sample yields around 30,000 distinct CDR3 sequences, of which 12% to 15% are seen a single time; 35% to 45% belongs to the top ten. The sequenced sample was blood. The receptor set was obtained from a male donor with ankylosing spondylitis or in good health (not recorded which).

This clonotype was seen only a few times. This sequence joins TRBV5-1 and TRBJ1-1; D is uncertain. This CDR3 has 14 amino acids. Looked up from germline, CDR1 is SGHRS and CDR2 is YFSETQ. Trimming left V 2 bases short and J 4 bases short, with 12 bases between. CDR3 region: CASSFDPRRTEAFF. CDR3 in DNA: TGCGCCAGCAGCTTCGACCCTAGGCGCACTGAAGCTTTCTTT. Full variable domain (remainder filled in from reference TRBV5-1 and TRBJ1-1): KAGVTQTPRYLIKTRGQQVTLSCSPISGHRSVSWYQQTPGQGLQFLFEYFSETQRNKGNFPGRFSGRQFSNSRSEMNVSTLELGDSALYLCASSFDPRRTEAFFGQGTRLTVV.

This clonotype has only a few counts. The V gene is TRBV10-3, the J gene TRBJ2-2; D gene ambiguous. The V gene lost 10 bases and the J gene lost 2 bases, with 14 bases spanning the gap. Germline CDR1 reads ENHRY; CDR2 reads SYGVKD. The CDR3 consists of 14 residues. CDR3 protein: CATLDRDNTGELFF. The CDR3 DNA reads as TGTGCCACATTGGACCGAGACAACACCGGGGAGCTGTTTTTT.

This clonotype was seen only a few times. The rearrangement uses TRBV12-3 or TRBV12-4 and TRBJ2-1; D is uncertain. The V end was cut by 0 bases, the J end by 4 bases, with 13 bases between. This CDR3 has 16 amino acids. CDR3 coding DNA: TGTGCCAGCAGTTTAGCGCAAGGGCTGGAATACAATGAGCAGTTCTTC. Translated, it gives CASSLAQGLEYNEQFF.

At least ten counts were recorded for this clonotype. The chain joins TRBV7-9 to TRBJ1-4; no clear D. Germline assignment: CDR1 SEHNR and CDR2 FQNEAQ (reference sequence). The V and J ends lost 5 bases and 4 bases respectively, with 14 bases between them. The CDR3 consists of 15 residues. CDR3 bases: TGTGCCAGCAGCACCCCTATGCCGATTAATGAAAAACTGTTTTTT. This translates into CASSTPMPINEKLFF.

The genes are TRBV7-7 and TRBJ2-2, with 7 bases matching TRBD2. The CDR3 extends over 14 amino acids. The germline V gene has CDR1 SSHAT and CDR2 FNYEAQ (reference sequence). Unmatched junction bases numbered 4, after V lost 5 bases and J lost 4 bases. The CDR3, as DNA: TGTGCCAGCAGCGCTAGCGGATTCACCGGGGAGCTGTTTTTT. It is translated as CASSASGFTGELFF.

This clonotype was seen a few times. The chain has TRBV27 and TRBJ2-3, with 8 positions matching TRBD1. J gave up 6 bases and V 7 bases, and 15 bases lay outside the gene matches. The CDR3 loop spans 16 amino acids. The germline V gene encodes CDR1 MNHEY and CDR2 SMNVEV (reference sequence). The CDR3 DNA reads TGTGCCAGCACCCGATCACAGGGGGTGGGCGCGGATACGCAGTATTTT. It is translated as CASTRSQGVGADTQYF.

In its sample, this clonotype was seen a few times. This rearrangement joins TRBV7-9 to TRBJ2-5, with D hard to call. CDR1 is SEHNR, CDR2 FQNEAQ, per germline (reference sequence). The germline V and J ends were trimmed by 8 bases and 5 bases, with 9 bases remaining between them. The CDR3 sequence is 11 residues long. CDR3: CASRNSETQYF. CDR3 bases: TGTGCCAGCCGCAATTCCGAGACCCAGTACTTC.

The rearrangement links TRBV4-2 to TRBJ2-2, with 8 positions matching TRBD1. The germline gives CDR1 LGHNA, CDR2 YNFKEQ. The CDR3 covers 17 residues. Losses at the gene ends were 1 base for V and 2 bases for J; bases not matched to a gene: 6. The CDR3 sequence: CASSQGPTGDNTGELFF. CDR3 bases: TGTGCCAGCAGCCAAGGGCCGACAGGGGACAACACCGGGGAGCTGTTTTTT.

This clonotype was found many times. V and J are TRBV7-2 and TRBJ1-1; TRBD1 might be the D (5 bases). Germline CDR1 SGHTA, CDR2 FQGNSA. V lost 4 bases and J lost 3, with 15 bases in between. The CDR3 covers 15 residues. For the CDR3, the DNA is TGTGCCAGCAGCTCAGGATGGGGGATGGACACTGAAGCTTTCTTT. Its translation: CASSSGWGMDTEAFF.

The genes are TRBV7-6 and TRBJ2-2; 7 nucleotides agree with TRBD1. The CDR3 has 14 residues. V was pared by 4 bases and J by 5 bases, with 4 bases of the junction left unmatched. The germline CDR1 and CDR2 sequences are SGHVS and FNYEAQ. The CDR3 spells CASSSGTATGELFF. The DNA of the CDR3 is TGTGCCAGCAGCTCCGGGACAGCGACCGGGGAGCTGTTTTTT.

The rearrangement uses TRBV7-8 and TRBJ1-4; tentatively, D is TRBD1 (5 bases). The CDR3 is 15 residues long. The V end was cut by 5 bases, the J end by 8 bases, with 18 bases between. The V gene's germline CDR1 is SGHVS and CDR2 FQNEAQ. The CDR3 nucleotides read TGTGCCAGCAGCGGAACGACAGCTACCTGGGAAAAACTGTTTTTT. It encodes CASSGTTATWEKLFF.

This clonotype showed up just a few times. V is TRBV6-6 and J is TRBJ2-7; D gene ambiguous. The CDR3 totals 12 residues. V dropped 5 bases and J dropped 4 bases, with 9 bases sitting between them. Germline CDR1 and CDR2: MNHNY and SVGAGI (reference sequence). The CDR3 sequence is CASSQDGYEQYV. The CDR3 DNA reads as TGTGCCAGCAGTCAGGATGGGTACGAGCAGTACGTC.

This clonotype came up many times. The chain combines TRBV4-1 with TRBJ2-3, with 10 positions matching TRBD1. The V gene's germline CDR1 is MGHRA and CDR2 YSYEKL. The V gene end was trimmed by 8 bases and the J gene end by 2 bases; junction bases not matched to a gene: 4. The CDR3 totals 14 residues. CDR3 loop: CASQDRGNTDTQYF. CDR3 nucleotide sequence: TGCGCCAGCCAGGACAGGGGGAACACAGATACGCAGTATTTT.

This clonotype was counted only a few times. This chain uses TRBV10-3 with TRBJ2-3, with D unresolved. Germline V gene lookup returns CDR1 ENHRY and CDR2 SYGVKD. Trimming removed 2 bases from V and 1 base from J, with 4 bases in between. The CDR3 loop spans 13 amino acids. The CDR3 coding sequence is TGTGCCATCAGTGAGCCTGGCACAGATACGCAGTATTTT. Its protein is CAISEPGTDTQYF.

This clonotype was observed a few times. The gene calls are TRBV2 and TRBJ2-3, with D perhaps given as TRBD1 or TRBD2 (5 bases each). Trimming removed 7 bases at V and 0 bases at J, with 11 bases between. The CDR3 spans 14 residues. CDR1 is SNHLY and CDR2 is FYNNEI in the germline V gene. This CDR3 is CASKEGTSTDTQYF. The DNA of the CDR3 is TGTGCCAGCAAGGAAGGGACGAGCACAGATACGCAGTATTTT.

The V and J genes are TRBV5-1 and TRBJ2-1; 11 bases map to TRBD2. The CDR3 totals 14 residues. Trimming at V came to 6 bases and at J to 9 bases, leaving 8 bases not matched to a gene. Germline V gene sequence: CDR1 SGHRS, CDR2 YFSETQ. In DNA form, the CDR3 reads TGCGCCAGCATCCTTAGCGGGGGGGCTGGTGAGCAGTTCTTC. It specifies CASILSGGAGEQFF.

This clonotype was detected a few times. This chain joins TRBV7-2 and TRBJ2-1, with D tentatively TRBD1 or TRBD2 (5 bases each). The V gene lost 1 base and the J gene lost 6 bases, with 13 bases spanning the gap. The germline CDR1 and CDR2 sequences are SGHTA and FQGNSA. The CDR3 totals 15 residues. CDR3: CASSLGPGPGNEQFF. The CDR3 coding sequence is TGTGCCAGCAGCTTAGGGCCGGGGCCCGGCAATGAGCAGTTCTTC.

The chain couples TRBV29-1 to TRBJ2-7; possibly TRBD1 or TRBD2 for D (5 bases each). Deletions cut 6 bases from V and 3 bases from J, with 15 bases between. Germline CDR1 is SQVTM and CDR2 is ANQGSEA. The CDR3 extends over 13 amino acids. CDR3: CSVSSGTVYEQYF. In nucleotides, the CDR3 is TGCAGCGTGTCGTCCGGGACGGTCTACGAGCAGTACTTC.

Only a few counts were recorded for this clonotype. The chain combines TRBV5-1 with TRBJ2-4; TRBD2 matches 9 bases. Losses at the gene ends were 4 bases for V and 2 bases for J; bases not matched to a gene: 10. Germline lookup yields CDR1 SGHRS and CDR2 YFSETQ. The CDR3 loop spans 17 amino acids. The CDR3 sequence: CASSLISGRVPKNIQYF. Written as DNA, the CDR3 is TGCGCCAGCAGCCTAATTAGCGGGAGAGTACCCAAAAACATTCAGTACTTC.

This chain connects TRBV12-3 or TRBV12-4 to TRBJ2-1; D ambiguous. This CDR3 spans 13 amino acids. V gave up 1 base and J gave up 1 base, with 2 bases separating them. The DNA for the CDR3 is TGTGCCAGCAGTTTAGAGTCCTACAATGAGCAGTTCTTC. Its translation: CASSLESYNEQFF.

As DNA, the CDR3 is TGTGCCAGCAGTTTGGGACAGGCGGTCACCGGGGAGCTGTTTTTT. Translation: CASSLGQAVTGELFF. The chain carries TRBV27 and TRBJ2-2; the match to TRBD1 covers 8 bases. CDR1 and CDR2 (germline): MNHEY, SMNVEV (reference sequence). V lost 3 bases, J lost 4 bases, and 4 bases stayed unmatched. The CDR3 sequence is 15 residues long.

The chain carries TRBV5-1 and TRBJ2-3; D unclear. The ends were cut back, 1 base at V and 6 bases at J, with 6 bases in the middle. Germline CDR1 reads SGHRS; CDR2 reads YFSETQ. The CDR3 sequence is 12 residues long. The CDR3 loop is CASSLRSDTQYF. CDR3 DNA sequence: TGCGCCAGCAGCTTGAGGTCGGATACGCAGTATTTT.

This clonotype occurred a few times. V is TRBV5-1 and J is TRBJ2-1; the D is unclear. CDR1 and CDR2 from the germline V gene are SGHRS and YFSETQ. V shed 6 bases and J shed 9 bases, with 16 bases lying between them. The CDR3 sequence is 13 residues long. The CDR3 bases are TGCGCCAGCAACAAGACCGTTGGCAGTGAGCAGTTCTTC. This sequence encodes CASNKTVGSEQFF.

This clonotype was counted a few times. The chain combines TRBV20-1 with TRBJ2-2, with 8 bases lining up with TRBD2. V shed 2 bases and J 7 bases; nucleotides not matched to a gene: 15. The CDR3 length is 17 residues. Germline assignment: CDR1 DFQATT and CDR2 SNEGSKA (reference sequence). CDR3 loop: CSARSRTSPMWGGELFF. In nucleotides, the CDR3 is TGCAGTGCTAGAAGCCGGACTAGCCCCATGTGGGGCGGGGAGCTGTTTTTT.

V usage is TRBV4-1 and J usage is TRBJ2-1; 8 nucleotides align to TRBD1. V trimming: 1 base; J trimming: 2 bases; junction bases outside the gene matches: 7. CDR1 is MGHRA and CDR2 is YSYEKL in the germline V gene. CDR3 length: 17 residues. DNA of the CDR3: TGCGCCAGCAGCCAAGGGGAATCAGGGGGCCCCTACAATGAGCAGTTCTTC. It encodes CASSQGESGGPYNEQFF.

This clonotype occurred a few times. The rearrangement uses TRBV29-1 and TRBJ2-2; a weak D match, TRBD2 (6 bases). Per germline, CDR1 SQVTM and CDR2 ANQGSEA. The CDR3 length is 12 residues. Trimming removed 7 bases from V and 3 bases from J, with 9 bases in between. In DNA form, the CDR3 reads TGCAGCGCCGGGAGACACACCGGGGAGCTGTTTTTT. Translated: CSAGRHTGELFF.

In this sample, this clonotype turned up many times. The chain uses TRBV12-3 or TRBV12-4 and TRBJ2-5; 7 bases fit TRBD2. J lost 3 bases, V lost 6 bases, and 1 base had no gene match. The CDR3 sequence is 12 residues long. The CDR3 spells CASSLAEETQYF. CDR3 DNA: TGTGCCAGCAGCCTAGCGGAAGAGACCCAGTACTTC.

This clonotype appeared a few times. Germline is not matched at one junction end, which may reflect a read error. This chain connects TRBV6-2 or TRBV6-3 to TRBJ2-1; no definite D call. CDR1 and CDR2 from the germline V gene are MNHEY and SVGEGT. This CDR3 spans 11 amino acids. CDR3 residues: CASSHGGLKLF. Here the CDR3 DNA reads TGTGCCAGCAGCCATGGTGGGCTTAAACTCTTC.